The T cell receptor (beta chain) described here comes from a study of blood T cells in healthy people across ages. With a J-beta primer mix and a sample-barcoded 5' primer, a second PCR ran about 6 to 11 cycles. TCRdb recomputed calls from the 5' RACE reads with MiXCR, one row per CDR3 protein. The table lists 1.5 million to 2 million distinct CDR3 sequences, roughly 52% of them singletons. With regard to this clonotype: Germline is not matched at one junction end, which may reflect a read error.

Germline V lookup: CDR1 SGHTA, CDR2 FQGNSA. The CDR3 is made up of 14 amino acids. The sample comprised blood. The gene calls are TRBV7-2 and TRBJ2-3; D not certain. The clonotype comes from a woman between 40 and 55 years old in good health. The CDR3 region is CVSSLRYRTDTQYF. The CDR3 DNA reads TGTGTCAGCAGCTTACGGTACCGCACAGATACGCAGTATTTT.